The clone carrying this TCR beta chain was counted a few times. The sample is drawn from a study of T cell repertoires in cytomegalovirus infection. Germline CDR1 is LNHDA and CDR2 is SQIVND (reference sequence). V lost 3 bases, J lost 0 bases, and 8 bases lay in between. This CDR3 comprises 14 residues. TCRdb re-derived calls from the reads in MiXCR, one entry per CDR3 protein. The sample holds about 490,000 distinct CDR3 sequences, approximately 26% seen once. The rearrangement uses TRBV19 and TRBJ1-2; no clear D gene. The origin of this receptor is a human donor in good health (CMV status not recorded). Some clones in this sample may be carry-over from other donors' samples. Sequencing input: PBMCs. The CDR3, as DNA: TGTGCCAGTAGTATTGTCACTGCTAACTATGGCTACACCTTC. It codes for CASSIVTANYGYTF.